This passage covers 22 T cell receptor beta chains from one sample sequenced in a study of cytomegalovirus exposure and HLA in healthy donors. Generated by immunoSEQ multiplex PCR, the TCRdb table keeps only in-frame clones and is missing some. The sample carries some 110,000 clones, around 85% recorded once. The sample consisted of PBMCs. The receptor source for this set is a man in his late teens or twenties in good health and CMV-seropositive.

This chain joins TRBV19 and TRBJ1-3; D unclear. The length of the CDR3 is 13 residues. The germline V gene encodes CDR1 LNHDA and CDR2 SQIVND (reference sequence). V lost 10 bases, J lost 5 bases, and 15 bases lay in between. The CDR3 DNA reads as TGTGCCACCCAGGAAGCCGCACGAAACACCATATATTTT. Its protein product is CATQEAARNTIYF.

The rearrangement links TRBV2 to TRBJ2-5; possible D gene TRBD1, 5 bases. V lost 6 bases and J lost 0, with 20 bases in between. The CDR3 is made up of 17 amino acids. Per germline, CDR1 SNHLY and CDR2 FYNNEI. This CDR3 is CASRRGRPRINQETQYF. The CDR3 coding sequence is TGTGCCAGCAGAAGGGGTAGGCCACGAATTAACCAAGAGACCCAGTACTTC.

CDR3 protein: CASSPTPGQDNEKLFF. In nucleotides, the CDR3 is TGTGCCAGCTCACCAACACCGGGACAAGATAATGAAAAACTGTTTTTT. This chain uses TRBV18 with TRBJ1-4; D possibly corresponds to TRBD1 (6 bases). Germline V gene lookup returns CDR1 KGHSH and CDR2 LQKENI. The V gene lost 2 bases and the J gene lost 4 bases, with 14 bases spanning the gap. This CDR3 has 16 residues.

The chain links TRBV2 to TRBJ2-7; TRBD1 agrees at 9 bases. The CDR3 has 13 residues. CDR1 is SNHLY, CDR2 FYNNEI, per germline. J lost 6 bases, V lost 8 bases, and 8 bases had no gene match. CDR3 sequence (DNA): TGTGCCAGCTCGGGACAGGGATCGGCCGAGCAGTACTTC. Protein product: CASSGQGSAEQYF.

The V call is TRBV2, the J call TRBJ2-7; 8 bases line up with TRBD1. The CDR3 is 15 residues long. CDR1 is SNHLY, CDR2 FYNNEI, per germline. Unmatched junction bases numbered 13, after V lost 6 bases and J lost 6 bases. CDR3 DNA: TGTGCCAGCAGGGTAAGGCGCCAGGGGGCTGCCGAGCAGTACTTC. Its protein product is CASRVRRQGAAEQYF.

The gene calls are TRBV19 and TRBJ1-2; possibly TRBD1 for D (6 bases). The length of the CDR3 is 13 residues. Germline loops: CDR1 LNHDA, CDR2 SQIVND (reference sequence). The V end was cut by 8 bases, the J end by 6 bases, with 16 bases between. DNA of the CDR3: TGTGCCAGTTCCGAGACAGGCCGGGATGGCTACACCTTC. Translation gives CASSETGRDGYTF.

The V call is TRBV7-2, the J call TRBJ2-5; maybe TRBD2 (5 bases). The ends were cut back, 3 bases at V and 4 bases at J, with 21 bases in the middle. There are 17 residues in the CDR3. Germline CDR1 is SGHTA and CDR2 is FQGNSA. The CDR3 sequence is CASSFFPDEGLGETQYF. The CDR3 DNA reads TGTGCCAGCAGCTTCTTTCCCGATGAGGGTTTAGGAGAGACCCAGTACTTC.

This chain uses TRBV19 with TRBJ2-4, with D hard to call. Between the trimmed V and J ends, which lost 5 bases and 1 base, there was a span of 6 bases. This CDR3 is built from 13 residues. Germline assignment: CDR1 LNHDA and CDR2 SQIVND (reference sequence). CDR3 protein: CASSSEAKNIQYF. The CDR3 DNA reads TGTGCCAGTAGTTCGGAGGCCAAAAACATTCAGTACTTC. The full variable domain, rest sourced from reference TRBV19 and TRBJ2-4, is DGGITQSPKYLFRKEGQNVTLSCEQNLNHDAMYWYRQDPGQGLRLIYYSQIVNDFQKGDIAEGYSVSREKKESFPLTVTSAQKNPTAFYLCASSSEAKNIQYFGAGTRLSVL.

The genes are TRBV7-2 and TRBJ2-6, with D possibly being TRBD1 (6 bases). From germline, CDR1 is SGHTA and CDR2 FQGNSA. There are 14 residues in the CDR3. The V gene lost 4 bases and the J gene lost 6 bases, with 10 bases spanning the gap. The CDR3 nucleotides read TGTGCCAGCAGCTCGTACAGGGAGGCCAACGTCCTGACTTTC. Translation: CASSSYREANVLTF.

V gene TRBV27 combines with J gene TRBJ2-6, with TRBD1 matching over 8 bases. Per the germline V gene, CDR1 is MNHEY and CDR2 is SMNVEV (reference sequence). CDR3 size: 18 residues. V dropped 5 bases and J dropped 2; count of bases not matched to a gene: 11. The CDR3 loop is CASSTLRGQRTGANVLTF. The CDR3 DNA reads TGTGCCAGCAGTACCCTCAGGGGGCAGAGAACTGGGGCCAACGTCCTGACTTTC.

In this sample, this clone turned up once. The chain joins TRBV15 to TRBJ2-7; tentatively, D is TRBD1 (6 bases). The germline CDR1 and CDR2 sequences are LNHNV and YYDKDF (reference sequence). This CDR3 spans 17 amino acids. The V end lost 3 bases, the J end lost 5 bases, and 23 bases lay between the germline ends. CDR3 sequence: CATSSPGPHREQDEQYF. The CDR3 nucleotides read TGTGCCACCAGCAGCCCTGGTCCGCACAGGGAGCAAGACGAGCAGTACTTC. Looking up the rest from reference TRBV15 and TRBJ2-7 gives the full variable domain: DAMVIQNPRYQVTQFGKPVTLSCSQTLNHNVMYWYQQKSSQAPKLLFHYYDKDFNNEADTPDNFQSRRPNTSFCFLDIRSPGLGDTAMYLCATSSPGPHREQDEQYFGPGTRLTVT.

The chain employs TRBV2 and TRBJ2-2; D is ambiguous. Per the germline V gene, CDR1 is SNHLY and CDR2 is FYNNEI. With 6 bases removed from V and 0 bases from J, the gap between germline ends came to 8 bases. This CDR3 is built from 14 residues. This chain's CDR3 is CASREFANTGELFF. DNA of the CDR3: TGTGCCAGCAGGGAGTTCGCGAACACCGGGGAGCTGTTTTTT.

The gene calls are TRBV28 and TRBJ1-5; 10 bases agree with TRBD1. Losses at the gene ends were 6 bases for V and 5 bases for J; bases not matched to a gene: 4. Germline V gene lookup returns CDR1 MDHEN and CDR2 SYDVKM. The CDR3 runs to 14 residues. The CDR3 loop is CASRPGTGDQPQHF. The CDR3 bases are TGTGCCAGCAGGCCCGGGACAGGGGATCAGCCCCAGCATTTT.

This chain uses TRBV6-5 with TRBJ2-1, with D perhaps matching TRBD2 (5 bases). Trimming left V 2 bases short and J 5 bases short, with 10 bases between. The CDR3 totals 14 residues. The V gene's germline CDR1 is MNHEY and CDR2 SVGAGI. In DNA, the CDR3 is TGTGCCAGCAGTTACGCGGGTGAGGACAATGAGCAGTTCTTC. This codes for CASSYAGEDNEQFF.

V usage is TRBV5-6 and J usage is TRBJ1-4; 9 bases are a match to TRBD1. Per germline, CDR1 SGHDT and CDR2 YYEEEE. The CDR3 has 16 residues. The J segment lost 6 bases and the V segment lost 0 bases, leaving 6 bases of the junction unmatched. The CDR3 loop is CASSLDRTGVDEKLFF. The CDR3 nucleotides are TGTGCCAGCAGCTTGGACAGGACAGGGGTCGATGAAAAACTGTTTTTT.

The chain links TRBV6-1 to TRBJ2-7; TRBD1 might be the D (5 bases). Germline V gives CDR1 MNHNS, CDR2 SASEGT. V was shortened by 10 bases and J by 7 bases, with 17 bases between the two germline ends. The CDR3 length is 12 residues. This CDR3 reads CATVTDIWEQYF. The CDR3, as DNA: TGTGCCACCGTGACGGACATTTGGGAGCAGTACTTC.

The chain recombines TRBV7-9 with TRBJ1-1, with 7 bases fitting TRBD1. CDR3 length: 14 amino acids. Germline CDR1 and CDR2: SEHNR and FQNEAQ (reference sequence). V gave up 4 bases and J gave up 2 bases; unmatched junction bases: 4. The CDR3 here is CASSSYRGNTEAFF. In nucleotides, the CDR3 is TGTGCCAGCAGCTCCTACAGGGGAAACACTGAAGCTTTCTTT.

The genes are TRBV11-2 and TRBJ2-5; 9 bases fit TRBD1. The CDR3 is 15 residues long. V lost 0 bases, J lost 5 bases, and 4 bases stayed unmatched. Germline CDR1 and CDR2: SGHAT and FQNNGV. CDR3 sequence (DNA): TGTGCCAGCAGCTTAGATCTCGGGACAGGGGAGACCCAGTACTTC. Its protein product is CASSLDLGTGETQYF.

The gene calls are TRBV18 and TRBJ1-1, with 7 bases matching TRBD1. Germline V gene sequence: CDR1 KGHSH, CDR2 LQKENI. The CDR3 has 14 amino acids. V was pared by 3 bases and J by 7 bases, with 8 bases of the junction left unmatched. The CDR3 DNA reads TGTGCCAGCTCACCTACCGGGACAGACCATGAAGCTTTCTTT. It translates to CASSPTGTDHEAFF.

The chain is built from TRBV7-2 and TRBJ2-7; D call uncertain. The germline gives CDR1 SGHTA, CDR2 FQGNSA. The CDR3 runs to 13 residues. V lost 3 bases and J lost 0, with 6 bases in between. The CDR3 region is CASSFGSSYEQYF. The CDR3 DNA reads TGTGCCAGCAGCTTCGGTAGCTCCTACGAGCAGTACTTC.

J is TRBJ2-7 and V is TRBV9; possibly TRBD2 for D (6 bases). Germline lookup yields CDR1 SGDLS and CDR2 YYNGEE. The V gene lost 4 bases and the J gene lost 5 bases, with 13 bases spanning the gap. The CDR3 has 13 residues. The CDR3 DNA reads TGTGCCAGCAGCCCGATGCGCGGGAACGAGCAGTACTTC. It translates to CASSPMRGNEQYF.

The genes are TRBV6-6 and TRBJ2-5; 7 bases are a match to TRBD2. The trim removed 6 bases at V and 4 bases at J, leaving 11 bases unmatched. There are 15 residues in the CDR3. CDR1 is MNHNY, CDR2 SVGAGI, per germline (reference sequence). CDR3 region: CASSTLAAQGETQYF. CDR3 nucleotide sequence: TGTGCCAGCAGCACCCTAGCGGCTCAGGGAGAGACCCAGTACTTC.